This T cell receptor (beta chain) was sequenced for a study of T cells in Graves' hyperthyroidism and ophthalmopathy. A word on this clonotype: Its antigen is as yet unknown.

Patients showing uncontrolled infection, other autoimmune disease, pregnancy or lactation were ineligible. Study results and caveats: Most clonotypes that expanded in the thyroid above 0.001 also showed up in blood.

The CDR3 regions of TCR beta were amplified from RNA transcripts. TCR CDR3 regions were first amplified by RT-PCR with HTBI primers. TCRdb called the multiplex PCR reads again in MiXCR, with one record for every CDR3 protein. The data show more than 500,000 distinct CDR3 sequences, roughly 15% seen once. V trimming: 3 bases; J trimming: 1 base; junction bases outside the gene matches: 3. This CDR3 comprises 15 residues. The receptor was derived from a woman aged 30 to 39 with Graves' ophthalmopathy. The specimen was blood. The gene calls are TRBV12-3 or TRBV12-4 and TRBJ2-5; 9 bases line up with TRBD2. CDR3: CASSFLAGPQETQYF. In DNA, the CDR3 is TGTGCCAGCAGTTTCCTAGCGGGGCCCCAAGAGACCCAGTACTTC.